One and the same sample provided the 16 T cell receptor beta chains below, sequenced in a study of blood T cell repertoires in COVID-19. Profiled with immunoSEQ multiplex PCR; TCRdb holds only in-frame clones, not every one. In the table there are about 92,000 clones, less than 85% of which are singletons. Sample: peripheral blood. The receptors come from a man older than 75 with acute or convalescent COVID-19.

The rearrangement joins TRBV27 to TRBJ1-2; 7 nucleotides align to TRBD1. Losses at the gene ends were 5 bases for V and 0 bases for J; bases not matched to a gene: 24. This CDR3 comprises 21 residues. The germline V gene has CDR1 MNHEY and CDR2 SMNVEV (reference sequence). The CDR3 sequence is CASSPRHLGQPQALTNYGYTF. The CDR3 coding sequence is TGTGCCAGCAGTCCGCGTCACCTGGGACAGCCCCAAGCTCTGACTAACTATGGCTACACCTTC.

The genes are TRBV4-1 and TRBJ1-5; the D is unclear. The V gene's germline CDR1 is MGHRA and CDR2 YSYEKL. There are 15 residues in the CDR3. V dropped 1 base and J dropped 0 bases, with 7 bases sitting between them. CDR3 nucleotide sequence: TGCGCCAGCAGCCAAGTCCACGGTAGCAATCAGCCCCAGCATTTT. It yields the protein CASSQVHGSNQPQHF.

This clone has only a few counts. V is TRBV14 and J is TRBJ1-2; D call uncertain. Looked up from germline, CDR1 is SGHDN and CDR2 is FVKESK. The V and J ends lost 2 bases and 8 bases respectively, with 12 bases between them. The CDR3 extends over 13 amino acids. This CDR3 reads CASSQLSRIGYTF. The CDR3 region has the DNA TGTGCCAGCAGCCAACTCAGCAGGATAGGCTACACCTTC.

The V and J genes are TRBV30 and TRBJ2-2; the D gene is possibly TRBD1 (5 bases). The CDR3 consists of 16 residues. Trimming pared 3 bases from V and 4 bases from J, leaving 18 bases between. The germline gives CDR1 GTSNPN, CDR2 SVGIG (reference sequence). The CDR3 loop reads CAWSRSSRVGTGELFF. The CDR3 DNA reads TGTGCCTGGAGCCGGAGTTCCAGGGTGGGCACCGGGGAGCTGTTTTTT.

The rearrangement joins TRBV19 to TRBJ1-2, with TRBD1 matching over 7 bases. Germline CDR1 LNHDA, CDR2 SQIVND (reference sequence). The V gene end was trimmed by 5 bases and the J gene end by 4 bases; junction bases not matched to a gene: 7. The CDR3 runs 14 residues. The CDR3 bases are TGTGCCAGTAGTGCCTCGGAGGGGGCCTATGGCTACACCTTC. Translated, it gives CASSASEGAYGYTF. The complete variable domain, with remaining parts taken from reference TRBV19 and TRBJ1-2, reads DGGITQSPKYLFRKEGQNVTLSCEQNLNHDAMYWYRQDPGQGLRLIYYSQIVNDFQKGDIAEGYSVSREKKESFPLTVTSAQKNPTAFYLCASSASEGAYGYTFGSGTRLTVV.

This clone was counted a single time. The V and J genes are TRBV27 and TRBJ1-1, with D possibly matching TRBD1 (6 bases). Per germline, CDR1 MNHEY and CDR2 SMNVEV (reference sequence). The CDR3 spans 14 residues. Trimming removed 6 bases at V and 5 bases at J, with 16 bases between. The CDR3 coding sequence is TGTGCCAGCAGATCCAACAACAGGGCTACTGAAGCTTTCTTT. As protein: CASRSNNRATEAFF.

The chain employs TRBV28 and TRBJ2-1; 14 bases match TRBD2. The J segment lost 12 bases and the V segment lost 2 bases, leaving 12 bases of the junction unmatched. The CDR3 extends over 17 amino acids. Per the germline V gene, CDR1 is MDHEN and CDR2 is SYDVKM. CDR3 DNA sequence: TGTGCCAGCAGTTTAGGACTAGCGGGAGGACCCCCAAGATCGCAGTTCTTC. Translation gives CASSLGLAGGPPRSQFF.

The chain is built from TRBV9 and TRBJ2-2, with 7 bases matching TRBD1. Germline assignment: CDR1 SGDLS and CDR2 YYNGEE. The CDR3 sequence is 17 residues long. Trimming at V came to 2 bases and at J to 1 base, leaving 8 bases not matched to a gene. The CDR3 DNA reads as TGTGCCAGCAGCGTCGGACAGGTTGGGGTGAACACCGGGGAGCTGTTTTTT. Amino acid sequence: CASSVGQVGVNTGELFF. The entire variable domain, with the rest obtained from reference TRBV9 and TRBJ2-2, is as follows: DSGVTQTPKHLITATGQRVTLRCSPRSGDLSVYWYQQSLDQGLQFLIQYYNGEERAKGNILERFSAQQFPDLHSELNLSSLELGDSALYFCASSVGQVGVNTGELFFGEGSRLTVL.

The chain employs TRBV3-1 (or the pseudogene TRBV3-2) and TRBJ2-5, with 9 bases that match TRBD1. V shed 3 bases and J 5 bases; nucleotides not matched to a gene: 4. Per the germline V gene, CDR1 is LGHDT and CDR2 is YNNKEL (reference sequence). The CDR3 covers 14 residues. CDR3 DNA sequence: TGTGCCAGCAGCCAGAGACAGGGGGTGGAGACCCAGTACTTC. Its protein is CASSQRQGVETQYF.

The rearrangement uses TRBV7-9 and TRBJ2-7; 13 bases are a match to TRBD2. Germline CDR1 SEHNR, CDR2 FQNEAQ (reference sequence). The V segment lost 5 bases and the J segment 1 base; nucleotides outside the gene matches: 2. The CDR3 is 15 residues long. The chain's CDR3 is CASSQLAGGSYEQYF. CDR3 in DNA: TGTGCCAGCAGCCAACTAGCGGGGGGGTCCTACGAGCAGTACTTC.

This chain connects TRBV10-3 to TRBJ2-2, with a weak D call TRBD2 (5 bases). The CDR3 runs 13 residues. Germline CDR1 ENHRY, CDR2 SYGVKD. V was cut by 10 bases and J by 6 bases, with 15 bases left in between. In DNA form, the CDR3 reads TGTGCCACCCGACTACCGCCCCCCGGGGAGCTGTTTTTT. The encoded protein is CATRLPPPGELFF.

The V call is TRBV28, the J call TRBJ2-1, with 11 nucleotides matching TRBD2. The CDR3 runs 16 residues. CDR1 is MDHEN and CDR2 is SYDVKM in the germline V gene. The ends lost 4 bases at V and 7 bases at J; junction bases unmatched: 9. The CDR3 reads CASSSTSGKGANEQFF. DNA for the CDR3: TGTGCCAGCAGTTCGACTAGCGGGAAGGGGGCGAATGAGCAGTTCTTC. Full variable domain (outside the CDR3, taken from reference TRBV28 and TRBJ2-1): DVKVTQSSRYLVKRTGEKVFLECVQDMDHENMFWYRQDPGLGLRLIYFSYDVKMKEKGDIPEGYSVSREKKERFSLILESASTNQTSMYLCASSSTSGKGANEQFFGPGTRLTVL.

This chain uses TRBV29-1 with TRBJ2-7; perhaps TRBD1 as D (5 bases). Trimming took off 4 bases at V and 3 bases at J, with 13 bases between the two ends. CDR1 and CDR2 (germline): SQVTM, ANQGSEA. The CDR3 length is 13 residues. The CDR3 bases are TGCAGCGTTGGGTGGCAGGGTCTCTACGAGCAGTACTTC. Its protein product is CSVGWQGLYEQYF.

The chain has TRBV19 and TRBJ2-4; D gene ambiguous. With 3 bases removed from V and 9 bases from J, the gap between germline ends came to 15 bases. This CDR3 has 14 residues. The germline V gene has CDR1 LNHDA and CDR2 SQIVND (reference sequence). CDR3 sequence (DNA): TGTGCCAGTAGTATTGCCGGGTCAAGTGTCATTCAGTACTTC. Its protein product is CASSIAGSSVIQYF.

This chain uses TRBV7-9 with TRBJ2-3; 8 bases fit TRBD1. Germline CDR1 is SEHNR and CDR2 is FQNEAQ (reference sequence). V lost 4 bases, J lost 9 bases, and 6 bases stayed unmatched. This CDR3 contains 13 residues. CDR3: CASSSPQGGTQYF. CDR3 nucleotide sequence: TGTGCCAGCAGCTCCCCACAGGGGGGCACGCAGTATTTT.

The V gene is TRBV6-6, the J gene TRBJ1-6; 10 positions match TRBD1. CDR1 is MNHNY, CDR2 SVGAGI, per germline (reference sequence). The CDR3 totals 14 residues. J gave up 8 bases and V 3 bases, and 1 base lay outside the gene matches. CDR3 sequence: CASSYGTGDSPLHF. The CDR3 DNA reads as TGTGCCAGCAGTTATGGGACAGGGGATTCACCCCTCCACTTT.